The following is a TCR beta chain sequence with its context. Its specificity is unknown. This specimen comes from a study of vaccination effects on CD4 cells after COVID-19. Findings of the study overall: Late post-vaccination, clones induced by infection and those induced by vaccine underwent marked clonal contraction.

CDR1 and CDR2 from the germline V gene are SGDLS and YYNGEE. The CDR3 consists of 18 residues. The ends were cut back, 0 bases at V and 2 bases at J, with 20 bases in the middle. Expansion with viral peptide pools was applied to antigen-specific CD4+ T cells by the ViraFEST assay prior to sequencing. Upon completion of 10 days in culture, CD4+ T cells were isolated. No vaccinee had earlier SARS-CoV-2 infection, and nucleocapsid antibodies were negative. It was with around 9.9 IU/ml IL-2 and about 10 ug/ml peptides that a few million PBMC per well were cultured. On both days 3 and 7, half of the culture medium was replaced with IL-2 medium. Using immunoSEQ multiplex PCR, the repertoire was profiled, and TCRdb retains in-frame clones only, with some absent. The sample holds fewer than 25,000 clones, around 71% seen once.

The sequence was obtained from a human donor who received a COVID-19 vaccine. The V and J genes are TRBV9 and TRBJ1-1, with a weak D call TRBD1 (6 bases). The specimen comprised CD4+ T cells from PBMCs cultured with HCoV-OC43 spike peptides, sampled before COVID-19 vaccination. The subset denotes: HCoV-OC43 spike overlapping peptide pool stimulation. The DNA for the CDR3 is TGTGCCAGCAGCGTAGACGATAGGTCAGGGGACACAAACACTGAAGCTTTCTTT. Protein: CASSVDDRSGDTNTEAFF.